The rows below give T cell receptor beta chains drawn from one sample of a study of blood T cell repertoires in COVID-19. Method: immunoSEQ multiplex PCR; TCRdb's copy keeps in-frame clones and lacks some. The profile shows 200,000 to 250,000 clones, more than 80% of them singletons. The material sequenced was PBMCs or T cells enriched from blood (not recorded which). The receptors here all came from a man in his 60s who had recovered from COVID-19. The CDR3 runs from the conserved cysteine through the conserved F or W. Fields, in order: D gene, J gene, clone size, V gene, CDR3 DNA, CDR3 protein. A D gene is named only where the DNA matches it firmly. The size of a clone is reported for some rows only, either as once, few or many, or as a class for expanded clones.

>NA|TRBJ2-4|NA|TRBV2
TGTGCCAGCAGTGATAGAGAGAGATTAAACATTCAGTACTTC
CASSDRERLNIQYF
>NA|TRBJ2-3|NA|TRBV11-2
TGTGCCAGCAGCTTATTGACAGTAGATGGAGATACGCAGTATTTT
CASSLLTVDGDTQYF
>NA|TRBJ1-3|NA|TRBV3-1/TRBV3-2
TGTGCCAGCAGCCTTGGACAAACAGACTCTGGAAACACCATATATTTT
CASSLGQTDSGNTIYF
>NA|TRBJ2-7|NA|TRBV11-3
TGTGCCAGTACCCGGGACTCTCCCTACGAGCAGTACTTC
CASTRDSPYEQYF
>TRBD1|TRBJ1-6|NA|TRBV14
TGTGCCAGCAGCCAAGGGACAGGTGGCGTTCGACCCCTCCACTTT
CASSQGTGGVRPLHF
>NA|TRBJ1-4|once|TRBV5-1
TGCGCCAGCAGCTTGGGGCAGGCCTTTGCAACTAATGAAAAACTGTTTTTT
CASSLGQAFATNEKLFF
>TRBD1|TRBJ2-7|NA|TRBV7-8
TGTGCCAGCAGGCAGGGGGTTGGATACTACGAGCAGTACTTC
CASRQGVGYYEQYF
>NA|TRBJ2-5|NA|TRBV20-1
TGCAGTGCTAGTCCGGGGGTGGGGGAGACCCAGTACTTC
CSASPGVGETQYF
>NA|TRBJ1-2|NA|TRBV5-6
TGTGCCAGCAGCTACCGACAGGCCAATAACTATGGCTACACCTTC
CASSYRQANNYGYTF
>TRBD1|TRBJ2-7|NA|TRBV30
TGTGCCTGGAGTACCGGGACAGGGTCTACGGAGCAGTACTTC
CAWSTGTGSTEQYF
>TRBD1|TRBJ1-4|NA|TRBV3-1/TRBV3-2
TGTGCCAGCAGCCAAGGGGGACAGCAAAATGAAAAACTGTTTTTT
CASSQGGQQNEKLFF
>TRBD2|TRBJ2-1|once|TRBV7-6
TGTGCCAGCAGCTTAGTGACTAGCGGGGGCCTCAATGAGCAGTTCTTC
CASSLVTSGGLNEQFF
>NA|TRBJ1-1|NA|TRBV4-1
TGCGCCAGCAGCCAAGATGAGGTTAGAGGGACTGAAGCTTTCTTT
CASSQDEVRGTEAFF
>TRBD1|TRBJ1-1|few|TRBV29-1
TGCAGCGCTGAGGGACAGATGGGCACTGAAGCTTTCTTT
CSAEGQMGTEAFF
>NA|TRBJ2-5|NA|TRBV6-5
TGTGCCAGCAGTTACTCAGGCAGGGGCTGGGAGACCCAGTACTTC
CASSYSGRGWETQYF